This paragraph covers one TCR beta chain sequence. As yet, its antigen is unknown. These data originate in a study of CD8+ T cells in alopecia areata. The treatment denotes: oral pan-JAK inhibitor, 5-10 mg twice daily. Alopecia areata patients gave lesional scalp punch biopsies and peripheral blood samples. CD4+ and CD8+ T cells were sorted from PBMCs stained for CD3, CD4 and CD8. Study observations and caveats: Under tofacitinib, numerous expanded lesional clonotypes remained detectable in scalp and blood. Lesional scalp displayed greater clonality than normal scalp, most notably in alopecia totalis/universalis.

RNA extraction was followed by reverse transcription into cDNA, which acted as the sequencing template. Produced via immunoSEQ multiplex PCR; TCRdb's table is partial and in-frame only. Of some 110,000 clones in the sample, roughly 60% are singletons; the top ten hold almost 30%. This CDR3 is 18 amino acids long. CDR1 and CDR2 from the germline V gene are GTSNPN and SVGIG (reference sequence). Losses at the gene ends were 4 bases for V and 0 bases for J; bases not matched to a gene: 15. The chain carries TRBV30 and TRBJ2-1; 7 nucleotides agree with TRBD2. The sequence was collected from a human donor with alopecia areata. The specimen was CD8+ T cells sorted from blood, collected at week 4, from a patient treated with tofacitinib. The CDR3 region is CAWIGLGTGGSSYNEQFF. For the CDR3, the DNA is TGTGCCTGGATCGGACTGGGAACTGGCGGGAGCTCCTACAATGAGCAGTTCTTC.